These T cell receptor beta chains were read from a single sample in a study of Ad26.COV2.S vaccination and SARS-CoV-2 variants. Assay used: immunoSEQ multiplex PCR; TCRdb lists only in-frame clones, some missing. The sample consists of 300,000 to 350,000 clones, 88% of them appearing once. The sequenced sample was peripheral blood, obtained in a trial of Ad26.COV2.S vaccine versus placebo. These receptors came from a person aged 18-65 years who received the Ad26.COV2.S COVID-19 vaccine or a placebo. The conserved cysteine and the conserved F or W are not part of the CDR3 here.

j_gene: TRBJ2-1
v_gene: TRBV10-3
CDR3aa: AIRTGGSGSSYNEQF

j_gene: TRBJ2-7
v_gene: TRBV4-3
CDR3aa: ASSQTFTWDTPYEQY

j_gene: TRBJ1-6
v_gene: TRBV21-1
CDR3aa: AGSDSLTPSSYNSPLH

j_gene: TRBJ2-7
v_gene: TRBV28
CDR3aa: ASSLIVYEQY

j_gene: TRBJ2-1
v_gene: TRBV9
CDR3aa: ASSATGGLNEQF

j_gene: TRBJ1-4
v_gene: TRBV15
CDR3aa: ATSRPPGQGGYEKLF

j_gene: TRBJ2-7
v_gene: TRBV30
CDR3aa: AWTSRFEQY

j_gene: TRBJ2-5
v_gene: TRBV5-4
CDR3aa: ASSLVGGETQY

j_gene: TRBJ2-4
v_gene: TRBV7-6
CDR3aa: ASSRDVAAIQY

j_gene: TRBJ1-1
v_gene: TRBV5-6
CDR3aa: ASSFGTLEQAF

j_gene: TRBJ2-2
v_gene: TRBV6-2/TRBV6-3
CDR3aa: ASSYQGQGTGELF

j_gene: TRBJ1-1
v_gene: TRBV5-4
CDR3aa: ASSLQGMNTEAF

j_gene: TRBJ2-7
v_gene: TRBV11-2
CDR3aa: ASRTGTGSNEQY

j_gene: TRBJ2-3
v_gene: TRBV27
CDR3aa: ASRGEYWTDTQY

j_gene: TRBJ1-5
v_gene: TRBV9
CDR3aa: ASSHRGDRGVQPQH

j_gene: TRBJ1-2
v_gene: TRBV5-1
CDR3aa: ASSFQGQGARGYT

j_gene: TRBJ2-7
v_gene: TRBV15
CDR3aa: ATSRDLGEQY

j_gene: TRBJ2-7
v_gene: TRBV9
CDR3aa: ASSSQGSLYEQY

j_gene: TRBJ1-2
v_gene: TRBV5-4
CDR3aa: ASSTTGNYGYT

j_gene: TRBJ1-3
v_gene: TRBV28
CDR3aa: ASSLSQGSLSALRNTIY

j_gene: TRBJ1-5
v_gene: TRBV21-1
CDR3aa: ASSKEHGRTLNQPQH

j_gene: TRBJ1-1
v_gene: TRBV2
CDR3aa: ASSGQGAGNTEAF

j_gene: TRBJ1-5
v_gene: TRBV9
CDR3aa: ASSAGLYSNQPQH

j_gene: TRBJ1-5
v_gene: TRBV7-6
CDR3aa: ASSAGQGATNQPQH

j_gene: TRBJ2-2
v_gene: TRBV5-1
CDR3aa: ASSIQGPNTGELF

j_gene: TRBJ1-4
v_gene: TRBV7-8
CDR3aa: ASSPTQGAREKLF

j_gene: TRBJ1-5
v_gene: TRBV7-8
CDR3aa: ASSFGSQGIGNQPQH

j_gene: TRBJ1-1
v_gene: TRBV5-5
CDR3aa: ASSFEDRGRTEAF

j_gene: TRBJ2-2
v_gene: TRBV9
CDR3aa: ASSPRQGAGELF

j_gene: TRBJ2-4
v_gene: TRBV6-2/TRBV6-3
CDR3aa: ASSYQGSGGDIQY

j_gene: TRBJ1-3
v_gene: TRBV3-1/TRBV3-2
CDR3aa: ASSQQASGNTIY

j_gene: TRBJ1-1
v_gene: TRBV6-5
CDR3aa: ASSYRGFPF

j_gene: TRBJ1-1
v_gene: TRBV5-4
CDR3aa: ASSRPRQGGNTEAF

j_gene: TRBJ2-7
v_gene: TRBV18
CDR3aa: ASSPLNYEQY

j_gene: TRBJ2-7
v_gene: TRBV5-6
CDR3aa: ASSLPGTGVAYEQY

j_gene: TRBJ2-7
v_gene: TRBV6-5
CDR3aa: ASSYSIQGRPYEQY

j_gene: TRBJ2-7
v_gene: TRBV5-8
CDR3aa: ASSLVQGRDEQY

j_gene: TRBJ2-7
v_gene: TRBV9
CDR3aa: ASSPNSYEQY

j_gene: TRBJ1-1
v_gene: TRBV4-1
CDR3aa: ASSQGDRGMNTEAF

j_gene: TRBJ2-1
v_gene: TRBV15
CDR3aa: ATSISDEQF

j_gene: TRBJ1-3
v_gene: TRBV9
CDR3aa: ASSGRDSGNTIY

j_gene: TRBJ2-1
v_gene: TRBV7-2
CDR3aa: ASSLAGTGGLVEQF

j_gene: TRBJ2-5
v_gene: TRBV7-9
CDR3aa: ASSSGLEETQY

j_gene: TRBJ2-7
v_gene: TRBV7-2
CDR3aa: ASSSNSYEQY

j_gene: TRBJ2-1
v_gene: TRBV5-6
CDR3aa: ASSLSPSGATNEQF

j_gene: TRBJ2-7
v_gene: TRBV5-1
CDR3aa: ASSRNRGTYEQY

j_gene: TRBJ2-7
v_gene: TRBV7-2
CDR3aa: ASSLFFTDEQY

j_gene: TRBJ2-1
v_gene: TRBV30
CDR3aa: AWSPRGAEQF

j_gene: TRBJ1-1
v_gene: TRBV11-2
CDR3aa: ASSVRAEAF

j_gene: TRBJ2-7
v_gene: TRBV27
CDR3aa: ASSGTGTGRYEQY

j_gene: TRBJ2-7
v_gene: TRBV28
CDR3aa: ASSSPGLAGGQY

j_gene: TRBJ2-3
v_gene: TRBV7-3
CDR3aa: ASSLTPTDTQY

j_gene: TRBJ2-1
v_gene: TRBV12-5
CDR3aa: ASGLVVAGDYNEQF

j_gene: TRBJ2-5
v_gene: TRBV7-2
CDR3aa: ASSLVEGGHRRKY

j_gene: TRBJ2-7
v_gene: TRBV6-1
CDR3aa: ASSESHLRREQY